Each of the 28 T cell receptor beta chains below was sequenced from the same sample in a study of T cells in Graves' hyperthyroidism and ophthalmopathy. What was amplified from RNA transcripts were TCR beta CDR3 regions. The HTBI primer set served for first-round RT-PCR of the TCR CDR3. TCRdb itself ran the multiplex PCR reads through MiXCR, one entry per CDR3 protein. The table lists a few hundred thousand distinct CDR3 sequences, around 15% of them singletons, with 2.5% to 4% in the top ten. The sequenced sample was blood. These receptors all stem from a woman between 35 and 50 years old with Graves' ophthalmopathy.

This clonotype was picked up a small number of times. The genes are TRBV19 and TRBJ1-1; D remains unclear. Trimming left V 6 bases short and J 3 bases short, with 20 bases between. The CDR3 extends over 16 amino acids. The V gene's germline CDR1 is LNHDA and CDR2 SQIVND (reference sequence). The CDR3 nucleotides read TGTGCCAGTAGGGGAACAGACCTGAGAGTGGACACTGAAGCTTTCTTT. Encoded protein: CASRGTDLRVDTEAFF.

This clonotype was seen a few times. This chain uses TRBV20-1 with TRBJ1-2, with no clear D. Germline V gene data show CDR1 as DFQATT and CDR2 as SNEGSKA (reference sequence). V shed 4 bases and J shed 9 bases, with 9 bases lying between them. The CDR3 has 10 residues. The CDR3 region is CSATLSRYTF. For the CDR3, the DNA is TGCAGTGCTACCCTTAGTCGCTACACCTTC.

CDR3 nucleotides: TGTGCCTGGGAGGGGGCGCCTGCCTCTGGGGCCAACGTCCTGACTTTC. This encodes CAWEGAPASGANVLTF. The chain uses TRBV30 and TRBJ2-6, with 7 bases lining up with TRBD1. The CDR3 loop spans 16 amino acids. Germline CDR1 GTSNPN, CDR2 SVGIG (reference sequence). Unmatched junction bases numbered 7, after V lost 5 bases and J lost 0 bases.

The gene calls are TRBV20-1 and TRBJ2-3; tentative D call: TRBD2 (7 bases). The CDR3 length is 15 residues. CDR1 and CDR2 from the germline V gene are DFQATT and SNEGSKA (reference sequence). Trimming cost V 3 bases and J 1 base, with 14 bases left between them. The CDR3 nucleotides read TGCAGTGCTAGGGGGGCCGGGGGGCGCACAGATACGCAGTATTTT. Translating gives CSARGAGGRTDTQYF.

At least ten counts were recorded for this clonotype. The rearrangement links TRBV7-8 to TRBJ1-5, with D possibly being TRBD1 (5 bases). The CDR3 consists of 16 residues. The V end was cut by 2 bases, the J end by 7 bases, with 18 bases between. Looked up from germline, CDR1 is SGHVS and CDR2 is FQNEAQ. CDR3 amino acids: CASSLMGQGGGQPQHF. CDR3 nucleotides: TGTGCCAGCAGCTTAATGGGGCAGGGTGGCGGACAGCCCCAGCATTTT.

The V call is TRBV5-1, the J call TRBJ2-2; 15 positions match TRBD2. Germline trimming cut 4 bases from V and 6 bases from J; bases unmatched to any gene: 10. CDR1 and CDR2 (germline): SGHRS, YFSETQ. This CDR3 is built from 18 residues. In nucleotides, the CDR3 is TGCGCCAGCAGCCTCGGACTAGCGGGAGGGAGTGAGTCCGGGGAGCTGTTTTTT. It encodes CASSLGLAGGSESGELFF.

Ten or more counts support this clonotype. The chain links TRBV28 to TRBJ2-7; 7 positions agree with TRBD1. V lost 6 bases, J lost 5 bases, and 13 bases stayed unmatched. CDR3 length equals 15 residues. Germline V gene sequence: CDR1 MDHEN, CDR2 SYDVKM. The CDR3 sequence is CASSRQGLRSDEQYF. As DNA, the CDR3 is TGTGCCAGCAGCCGACAGGGTCTAAGATCGGACGAGCAGTACTTC.

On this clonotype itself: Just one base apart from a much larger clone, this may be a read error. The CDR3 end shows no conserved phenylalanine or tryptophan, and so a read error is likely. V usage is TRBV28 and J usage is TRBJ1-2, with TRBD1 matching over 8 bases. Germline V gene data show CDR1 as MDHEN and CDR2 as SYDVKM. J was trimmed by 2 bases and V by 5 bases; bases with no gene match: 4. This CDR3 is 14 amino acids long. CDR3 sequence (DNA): TGTGCCAGCAGTAACAGGGGGTTAAACTATGGCTACACCCTC. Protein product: CASSNRGLNYGYTL.

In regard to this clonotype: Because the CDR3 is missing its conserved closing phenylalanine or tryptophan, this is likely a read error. The CDR3 protein is CASNRGQETQYS. The CDR3 DNA reads as TGTGCCAGCAACCGGGGCCAAGAGACCCAGTACTCC. V gene TRBV12-3 or TRBV12-4 combines with J gene TRBJ2-5; D possibly corresponds to TRBD2 (5 bases). V gave up 7 bases and J gave up 1 base, with 7 bases separating them. The CDR3 spans 12 residues.

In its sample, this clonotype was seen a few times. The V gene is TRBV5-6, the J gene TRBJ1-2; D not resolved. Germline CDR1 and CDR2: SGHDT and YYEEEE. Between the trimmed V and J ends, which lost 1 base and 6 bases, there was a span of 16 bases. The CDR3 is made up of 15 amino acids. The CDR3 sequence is CASSLFRNVDDGYTF. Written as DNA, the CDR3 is TGTGCCAGCAGCTTGTTTCGGAATGTGGACGATGGCTACACCTTC.

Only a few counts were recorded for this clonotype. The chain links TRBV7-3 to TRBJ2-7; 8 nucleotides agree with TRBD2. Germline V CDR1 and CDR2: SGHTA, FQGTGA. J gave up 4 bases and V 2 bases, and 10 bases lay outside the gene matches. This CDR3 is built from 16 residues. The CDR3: CASSLLGGGRDYEQYF. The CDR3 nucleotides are TGTGCCAGCAGCTTATTAGGCGGGGGGCGGGATTACGAGCAGTACTTC.

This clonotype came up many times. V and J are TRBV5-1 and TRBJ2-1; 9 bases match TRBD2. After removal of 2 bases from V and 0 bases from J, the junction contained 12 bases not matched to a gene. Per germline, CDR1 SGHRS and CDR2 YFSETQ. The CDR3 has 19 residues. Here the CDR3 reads CASSFGRLAGALSYNEQFF. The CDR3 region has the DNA TGCGCCAGCAGCTTCGGTAGATTAGCGGGGGCCCTCTCCTACAATGAGCAGTTCTTC.

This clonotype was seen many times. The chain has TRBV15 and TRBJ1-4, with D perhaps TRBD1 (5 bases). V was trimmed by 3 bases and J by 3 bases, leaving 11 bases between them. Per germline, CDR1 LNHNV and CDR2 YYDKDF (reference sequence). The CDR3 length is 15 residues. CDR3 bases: TGTGCCACCAGCAGGGGAGGGGCGTCTAATGAAAAACTGTTTTTT. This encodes CATSRGGASNEKLFF.

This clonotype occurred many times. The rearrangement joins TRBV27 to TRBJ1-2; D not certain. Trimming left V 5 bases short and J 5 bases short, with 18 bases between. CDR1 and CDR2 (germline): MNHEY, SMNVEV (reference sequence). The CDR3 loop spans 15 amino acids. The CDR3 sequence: CASSLYGERVYGYTF. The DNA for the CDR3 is TGTGCCAGCAGTCTCTACGGGGAGCGGGTATATGGCTACACCTTC.

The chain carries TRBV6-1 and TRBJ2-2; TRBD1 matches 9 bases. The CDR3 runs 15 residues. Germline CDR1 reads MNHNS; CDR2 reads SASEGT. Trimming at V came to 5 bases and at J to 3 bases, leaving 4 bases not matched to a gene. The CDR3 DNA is TGTGCCAGCAGTTTCGACAGGGGGTACACCGGGGAGCTGTTTTTT. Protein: CASSFDRGYTGELFF.

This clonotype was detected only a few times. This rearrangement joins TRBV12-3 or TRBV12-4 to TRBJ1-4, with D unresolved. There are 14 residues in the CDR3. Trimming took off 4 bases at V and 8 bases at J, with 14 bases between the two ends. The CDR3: CASSYQSGREKLFF. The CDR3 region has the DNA TGTGCCAGCAGTTACCAGTCCGGCCGGGAAAAACTGTTTTTT.

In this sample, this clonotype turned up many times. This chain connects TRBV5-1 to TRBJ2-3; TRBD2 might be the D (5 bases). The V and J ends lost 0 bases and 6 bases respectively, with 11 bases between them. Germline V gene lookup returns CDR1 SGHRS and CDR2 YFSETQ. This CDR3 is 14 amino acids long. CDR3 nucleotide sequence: TGCGCCAGCAGCTTGGGACGGGAACGGGATACGCAGTATTTT. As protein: CASSLGRERDTQYF.

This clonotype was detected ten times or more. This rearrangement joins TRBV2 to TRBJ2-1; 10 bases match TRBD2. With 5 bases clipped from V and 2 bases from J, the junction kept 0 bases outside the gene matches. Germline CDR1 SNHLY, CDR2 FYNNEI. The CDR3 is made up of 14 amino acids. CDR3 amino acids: CASSTSGAYNEQFF. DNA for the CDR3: TGTGCCAGCAGTACTAGCGGGGCCTACAATGAGCAGTTCTTC.

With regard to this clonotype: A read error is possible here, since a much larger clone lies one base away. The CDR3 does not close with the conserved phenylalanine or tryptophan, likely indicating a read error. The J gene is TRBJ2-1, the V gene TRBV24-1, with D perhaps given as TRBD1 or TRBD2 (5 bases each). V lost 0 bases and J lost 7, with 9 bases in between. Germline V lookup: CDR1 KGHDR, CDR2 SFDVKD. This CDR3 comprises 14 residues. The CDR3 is CATSDLEGWNEQFC. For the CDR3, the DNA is TGTGCCACCAGTGATTTGGAGGGGTGGAATGAGCAGTTCTGC.

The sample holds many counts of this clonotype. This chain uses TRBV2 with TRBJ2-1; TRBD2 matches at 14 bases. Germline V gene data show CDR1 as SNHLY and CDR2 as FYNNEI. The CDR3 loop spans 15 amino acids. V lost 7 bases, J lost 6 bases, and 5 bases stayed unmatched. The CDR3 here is CASKGLAGALNEQFF. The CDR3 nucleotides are TGTGCCAGCAAGGGACTAGCGGGGGCCCTCAATGAGCAGTTCTTC.

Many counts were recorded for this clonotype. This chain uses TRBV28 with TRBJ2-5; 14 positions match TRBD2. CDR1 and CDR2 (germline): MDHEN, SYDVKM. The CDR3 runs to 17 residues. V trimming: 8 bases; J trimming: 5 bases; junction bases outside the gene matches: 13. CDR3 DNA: TGTGCCAGCGACATCGGTGGGACTAGCGGGAGACAGGAGACCCAGTACTTC. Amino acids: CASDIGGTSGRQETQYF.

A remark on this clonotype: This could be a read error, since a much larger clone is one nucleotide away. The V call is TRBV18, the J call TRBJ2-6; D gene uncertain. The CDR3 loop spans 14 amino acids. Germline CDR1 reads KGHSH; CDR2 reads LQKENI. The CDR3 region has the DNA TGTGTCAGCTCAGGCGGATCTGGGGCCAACGTCCTGACTTTC. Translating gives CVSSGGSGANVLTF.

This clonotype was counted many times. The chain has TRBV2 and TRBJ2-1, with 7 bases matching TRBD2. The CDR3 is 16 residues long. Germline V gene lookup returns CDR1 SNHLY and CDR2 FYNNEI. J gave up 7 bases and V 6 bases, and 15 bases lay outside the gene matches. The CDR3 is CASRGGGERWTNEQFF. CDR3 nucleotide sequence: TGTGCCAGCAGGGGGGGGGGGGAGCGGTGGACGAATGAGCAGTTCTTC.

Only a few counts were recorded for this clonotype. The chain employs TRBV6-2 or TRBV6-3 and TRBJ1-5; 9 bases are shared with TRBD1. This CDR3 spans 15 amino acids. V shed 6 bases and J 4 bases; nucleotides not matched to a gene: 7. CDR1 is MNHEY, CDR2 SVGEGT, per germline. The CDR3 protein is CASRVDRGVNQPQHF. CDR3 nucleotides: TGTGCCAGCAGAGTGGACAGGGGTGTAAATCAGCCCCAGCATTTT.

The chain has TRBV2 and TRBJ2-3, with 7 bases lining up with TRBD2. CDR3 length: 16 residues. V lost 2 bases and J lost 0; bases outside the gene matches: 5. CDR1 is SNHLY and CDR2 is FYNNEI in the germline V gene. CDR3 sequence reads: CASSERRLASTDTQYF. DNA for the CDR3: TGTGCCAGCAGTGAAAGGAGACTAGCTAGCACAGATACGCAGTATTTT.

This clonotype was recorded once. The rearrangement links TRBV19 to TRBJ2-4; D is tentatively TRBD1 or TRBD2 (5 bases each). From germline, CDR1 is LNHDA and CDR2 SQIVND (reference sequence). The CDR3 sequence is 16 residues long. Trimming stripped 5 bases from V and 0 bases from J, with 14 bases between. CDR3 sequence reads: CASSDIGAGAKNIQYF. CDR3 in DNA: TGTGCCAGTAGTGATATAGGGGCGGGAGCCAAAAACATTCAGTACTTC.

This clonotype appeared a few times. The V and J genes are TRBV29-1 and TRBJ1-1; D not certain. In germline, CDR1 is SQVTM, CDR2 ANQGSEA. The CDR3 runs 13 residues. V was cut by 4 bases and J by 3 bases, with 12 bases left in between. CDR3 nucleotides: TGCAGCGTTGTAAAGGGTGGGGACACTGAAGCTTTCTTT. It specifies CSVVKGGDTEAFF.

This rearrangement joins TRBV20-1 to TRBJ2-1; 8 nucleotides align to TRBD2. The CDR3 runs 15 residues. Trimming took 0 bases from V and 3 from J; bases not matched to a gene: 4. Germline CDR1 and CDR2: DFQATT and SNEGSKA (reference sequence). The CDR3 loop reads CSARDSGNFYNEQFF. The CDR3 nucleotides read TGCAGTGCTAGAGATAGCGGGAACTTCTACAATGAGCAGTTCTTC.